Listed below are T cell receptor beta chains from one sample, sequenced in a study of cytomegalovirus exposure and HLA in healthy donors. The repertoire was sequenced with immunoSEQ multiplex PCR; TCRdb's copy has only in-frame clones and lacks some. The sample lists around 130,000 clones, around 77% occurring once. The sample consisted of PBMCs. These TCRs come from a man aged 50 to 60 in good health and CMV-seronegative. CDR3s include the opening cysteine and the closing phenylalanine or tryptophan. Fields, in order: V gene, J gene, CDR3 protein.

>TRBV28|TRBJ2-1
CASTFGQPGNNEQFF
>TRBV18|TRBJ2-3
CASSSGVLDTDTQYF
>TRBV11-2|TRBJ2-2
CASSRLAGGQGGELFF
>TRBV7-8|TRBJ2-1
CASSPRRGGYNEQFF
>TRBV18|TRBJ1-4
CASSPREGFANEKLFF
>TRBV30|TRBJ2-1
CAWTRTSGTSYNEQFF
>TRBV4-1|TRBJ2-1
CASSQAHMGLAYDNEQFF
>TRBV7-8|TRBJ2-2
CASSPPGLAGVGPTGELFF
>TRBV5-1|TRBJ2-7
CASSPGEAYEQYF
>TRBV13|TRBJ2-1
CASSHLLAGGRHEQFF
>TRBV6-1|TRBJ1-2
CASKMTGASYGYTF
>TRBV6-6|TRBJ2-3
CASSYGQTSTDTQYF
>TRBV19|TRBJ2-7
CASSIDRASGHYEQYF
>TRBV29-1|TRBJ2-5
CSGRGLAGAMQETQYF
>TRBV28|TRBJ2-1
CASRGGSANEQFF
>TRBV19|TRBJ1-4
CASSIDREKLFF
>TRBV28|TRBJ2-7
CASSLTRSAGEQYF
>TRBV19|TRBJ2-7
CATATGIRYEQYF
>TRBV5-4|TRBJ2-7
CASSPAGTGLYEQYF
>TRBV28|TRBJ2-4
CASGTGLTKNIQYF
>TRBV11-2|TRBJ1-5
CASSSRGVQPQHF
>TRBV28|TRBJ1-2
CASSFAGQGPITYGYTF
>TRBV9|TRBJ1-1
CASSPNAVTGSTEAFF
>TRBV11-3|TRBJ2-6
CASSPPGNGANVLTF
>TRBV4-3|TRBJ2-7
CASSQDPGGDTGGEQYF
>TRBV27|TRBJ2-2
CASSLDRRSGELFF
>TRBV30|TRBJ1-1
CAWGGTGWTEAFF
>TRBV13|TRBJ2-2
CASSLRDTTTGELFF
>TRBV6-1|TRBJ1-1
CASSGRDRGSEAFF
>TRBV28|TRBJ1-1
CASSHQGFEAFF
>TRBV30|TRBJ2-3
CAWSARGGKDTQYF
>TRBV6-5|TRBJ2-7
CASRLDASGTYEQYF
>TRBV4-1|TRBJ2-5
CASSHSSGRGETQYF
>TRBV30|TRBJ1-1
CAWRTGTTEAFF
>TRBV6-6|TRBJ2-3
CASRRVAGSDTQYF
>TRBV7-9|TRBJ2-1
CASSLIGSYNEQFF
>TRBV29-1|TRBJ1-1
CSVEGAGQGASKNTEAFF
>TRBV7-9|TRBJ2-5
CASSLGGQVYQETQYF
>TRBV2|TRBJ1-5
CASSAGQGARQPQHF
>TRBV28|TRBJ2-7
CASSLPRTGQGISYEQYF
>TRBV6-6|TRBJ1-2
CASSIPLTGDGYTF
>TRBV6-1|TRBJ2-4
CASSVTGGAGAKNIQYF
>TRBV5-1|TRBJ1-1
CASSSGEASTEAFF
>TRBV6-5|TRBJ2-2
CASQRLSTGELFF
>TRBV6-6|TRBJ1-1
CASSRQAADTEAFF
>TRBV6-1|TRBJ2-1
CASRTTSSYNEQFF
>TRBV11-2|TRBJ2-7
CASSLLDTYEQYF
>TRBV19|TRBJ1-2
CASTLRDRGGYTF
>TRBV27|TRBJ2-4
CASSLSLAKNIQYF
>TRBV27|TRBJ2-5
CASSYLASGSRGTQYF